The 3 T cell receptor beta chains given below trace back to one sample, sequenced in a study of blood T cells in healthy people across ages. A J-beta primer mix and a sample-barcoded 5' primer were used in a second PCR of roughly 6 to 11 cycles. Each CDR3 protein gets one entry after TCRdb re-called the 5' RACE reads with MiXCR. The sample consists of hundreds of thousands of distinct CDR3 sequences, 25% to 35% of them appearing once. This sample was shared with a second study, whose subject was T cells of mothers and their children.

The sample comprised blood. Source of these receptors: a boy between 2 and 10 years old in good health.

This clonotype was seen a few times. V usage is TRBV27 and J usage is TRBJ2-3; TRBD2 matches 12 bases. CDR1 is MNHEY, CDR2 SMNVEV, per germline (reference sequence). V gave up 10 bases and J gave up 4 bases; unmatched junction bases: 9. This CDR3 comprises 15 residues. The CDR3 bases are TGTGCCACCATCGGACTAGCGGGGTCCGCAGATACGCAGTATTTT. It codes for CATIGLAGSADTQYF.

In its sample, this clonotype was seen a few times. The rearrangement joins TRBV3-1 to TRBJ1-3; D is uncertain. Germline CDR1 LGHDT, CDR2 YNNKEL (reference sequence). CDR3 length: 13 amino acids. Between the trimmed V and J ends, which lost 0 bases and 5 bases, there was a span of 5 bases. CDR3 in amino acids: CASSQDSRNTIYF. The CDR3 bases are TGTGCCAGCAGCCAAGATAGCCGAAACACCATATATTTT.

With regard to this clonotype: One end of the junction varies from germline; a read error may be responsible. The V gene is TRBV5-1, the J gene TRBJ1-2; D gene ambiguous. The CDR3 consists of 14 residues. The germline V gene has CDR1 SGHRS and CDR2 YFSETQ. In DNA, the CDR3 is TGCGCCGGCAGCTTGGCCTTGGATAACTATGGCTACACCTTC. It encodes CAGSLALDNYGYTF.